The 4 T cell receptor beta chains reported below all come from one sample, sequenced in a study of CD8 T cells in Susac syndrome. Reverse transcription of 0.5 to 1 ug RNA was performed with random hexamers. TCRdb analysed the immunoSEQ multiplex PCR reads with MiXCR anew, one entry per CDR3 protein. Of under 200,000 distinct CDR3 sequences detected, over 85% appear once; the ten largest clones hold approximately 0.1%. Sequenced sample: CD4+ T cells from PBMCs. These receptors were taken from a human donor in good health.

The CDR3 spells CSGAGTGSMEQFF. The CDR3 DNA is TGCAGCGGGGCCGGGACAGGGAGCATGGAGCAGTTCTTC. The chain employs TRBV29-1 and TRBJ2-1, with TRBD1 identical over 9 bases. There are 13 residues in the CDR3. The V segment lost 7 bases and the J segment 10 bases; nucleotides outside the gene matches: 11. Germline V gene lookup returns CDR1 SQVTM and CDR2 ANQGSEA.

The rearrangement joins TRBV11-3 to TRBJ2-2; no definite D call. Germline CDR1 is SGHNT and CDR2 is YENEEA. CDR3 size: 12 residues. V lost 4 bases to trimming and J lost 6 bases, with 6 bases between them. The CDR3 protein is CASSWAAGELFF. In DNA form, the CDR3 reads TGTGCCAGCAGCTGGGCTGCCGGGGAGCTGTTTTTT. Based on the CDR3 plus reference TRBV11-3 and TRBJ2-2, the full variable domain is EAGVVQSPRYKIIEKKQPVAFWCNPISGHNTLYWYLQNLGQGPELLIRYENEEAVDDSQLPKDRFSAERLKGVDSTLKIQPAELGDSAVYLCASSWAAGELFFGEGSRLTVL.

The gene calls are TRBV20-1 and TRBJ2-1; D is unresolved. Germline lookup yields CDR1 DFQATT and CDR2 SNEGSKA (reference sequence). V was trimmed by 2 bases and J by 9 bases, leaving 17 bases between them. The CDR3 loop spans 14 amino acids. The CDR3 sequence is CSARPPTGAGEQFF. The DNA of the CDR3 is TGCAGTGCTAGACCTCCCACGGGCGCCGGTGAGCAGTTCTTC.

The rearrangement joins TRBV7-2 to TRBJ2-7; no definite D call. This CDR3 is built from 13 residues. From germline, CDR1 is SGHTA and CDR2 FQGNSA. V shed 4 bases and J shed 2 bases, with 9 bases lying between them. The CDR3 DNA reads TGTGCCAGCAGCTCTGGTGGTACCTACGAGCAGTACTTC. Protein product: CASSSGGTYEQYF. The variable domain in full, completed from reference TRBV7-2 and TRBJ2-7, reads GAGVSQSPSNKVTEKGKDVELRCDPISGHTALYWYRQSLGQGLEFLIYFQGNSAPDKSGLPSDRFSAERTGGSVSTLTIQRTQQEDSAVYLCASSSGGTYEQYFGPGTRLTVT.